Below, 4 T cell receptor beta chains from the same sample are listed, as sequenced in a study of T cell responses to AZD1222 COVID-19 vaccine. The method was immunoSEQ multiplex PCR; TCRdb's version includes in-frame clones alone and lacks a portion of them. The sample has approximately 180,000 clones, 85% to 95% seen once; the top ten hold less than 11%. The sample in question was peripheral blood, obtained on day 0 of AZD1222 vaccination. Receptors originate from an adult in good health.

The V gene is TRBV4-2, the J gene TRBJ2-2, with 8 nucleotides matching TRBD1. CDR3 length equals 18 residues. Germline V gene sequence: CDR1 LGHNA, CDR2 YNFKEQ. V was clipped by 0 bases and J by 1 base; unmatched bases: 7. The CDR3 here is CASSQENSGTGNTGELFF. DNA for the CDR3: TGTGCCAGCAGCCAAGAAAATTCCGGGACAGGGAACACCGGGGAGCTGTTTTTT.

The chain combines TRBV5-1 with TRBJ2-5; the D gene is possibly TRBD2 (6 bases). The ends were cut back, 0 bases at V and 2 bases at J, with 14 bases in the middle. Germline lookup yields CDR1 SGHRS and CDR2 YFSETQ. The CDR3 is 16 amino acids. CDR3 amino acids: CASSLDPGLRQETQYF. Written as DNA, the CDR3 is TGCGCCAGCAGCTTGGACCCGGGACTCCGACAAGAGACCCAGTACTTC.

V gene TRBV19 combines with J gene TRBJ1-5; 9 positions agree with TRBD1. V lost 5 bases and J lost 7; bases outside the gene matches: 6. The CDR3 loop spans 14 amino acids. CDR1 and CDR2 from the germline V gene are LNHDA and SQIVND (reference sequence). CDR3 bases: TGTGCCAGTAGTGACGACAGGGGGGGGCAGCCCCAGCATTTT. Its protein is CASSDDRGGQPQHF.

The rearrangement joins TRBV5-1 to TRBJ1-5; D might be TRBD1 (5 bases). CDR1 is SGHRS and CDR2 is YFSETQ in the germline V gene. Trimming shortened V by 0 bases and J by 7 bases, and 14 bases separated the two germline ends. This CDR3 is built from 15 residues. CDR3 amino acids: CASSLAGGVGQPQHF. CDR3 in DNA: TGCGCCAGCAGCTTGGCCGGGGGGGTAGGACAGCCCCAGCATTTT.